The following is a TCR beta chain sequence with its context. This sample is part of a study of blood T cells in healthy people across ages. A sample-barcoded 5' primer and a J-beta primer mix were used in a second PCR of roughly 7 to 12 cycles. Through a template-switch adaptor with 12 random nucleotides, each cDNA molecule received a tag. A single record per CDR3 protein comes from TCRdb applying MiXCR to the 5' RACE reads. The table has about 1.8 million distinct CDR3 sequences, approximately 50% seen once. Germline values: CDR1 DFQATT, CDR2 SNEGSKA (reference sequence). V was pared by 8 bases and J by 1 base, with 15 bases between. The CDR3 covers 14 residues.

The chain has TRBV20-1 and TRBJ1-5; D perhaps matches TRBD1 (6 bases). This TCR came from a woman aged 35 to 49 in good health. Sequenced: blood. The CDR3 DNA reads as TGCAGTCCCATTGGACAGCTAAGCAATCAGCCCCAGCATTTT. The encoded protein is CSPIGQLSNQPQHF.